One T cell receptor (beta chain) is described in this entry. Its matching antigen is unknown. V lost 3 bases to trimming and J lost 4 bases; unmatched junction nucleotides: 7. There are 16 residues in the CDR3. Germline-derived CDR1 and CDR2 are WSHSY and SAAADI. This record comes from a study of human T cells and chemical hapten exposure. General study results and limits: TCRs at high frequency, those above 1 in 1000, did not change with DPC sensitization.

Extraction of total RNA was performed on unfractionated whole blood. TCRdb fed the 5' RACE reads into MiXCR, producing one record per CDR3 protein. The sample has 110,000 to 150,000 distinct CDR3 sequences; over 3.5% are singletons. The TCR sequence derives from a female donor in good health. The chain uses TRBV10-2 and TRBJ2-1; 9 bases agree with TRBD2. The chain's CDR3 is CASSDQGLARYNEQFF. The CDR3 nucleotides are TGCGCCAGCAGTGACCAAGGACTAGCGAGGTACAATGAGCAGTTCTTC.